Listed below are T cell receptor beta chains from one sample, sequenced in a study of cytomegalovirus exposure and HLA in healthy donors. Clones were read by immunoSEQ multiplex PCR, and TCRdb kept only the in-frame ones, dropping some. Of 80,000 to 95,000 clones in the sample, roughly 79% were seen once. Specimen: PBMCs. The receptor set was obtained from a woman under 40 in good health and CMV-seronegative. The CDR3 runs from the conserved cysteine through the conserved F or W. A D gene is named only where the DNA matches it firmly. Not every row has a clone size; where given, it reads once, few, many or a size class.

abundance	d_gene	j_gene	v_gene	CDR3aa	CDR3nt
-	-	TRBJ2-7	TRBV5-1	CASSSQHGSYEQYF	TGCGCCAGCAGCTCCCAACACGGGTCCTACGAGCAGTACTTC
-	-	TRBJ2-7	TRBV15	CATSHLITGSPYEQYF	TGTGCCACCAGCCATTTAATTACAGGGTCCCCCTACGAGCAGTACTTC
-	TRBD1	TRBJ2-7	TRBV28	CASSIDRVETSSYEQYF	TGTGCCAGCAGCATCGACAGGGTGGAAACTTCATCCTACGAGCAGTACTTC
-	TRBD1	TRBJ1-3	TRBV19	CASSDTGGGNTIYF	TGTGCCAGTAGCGACACAGGGGGTGGAAACACCATATATTTT
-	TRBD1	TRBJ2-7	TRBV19	CASTPTYGRRGQGPYEQYF	TGTGCCAGTACCCCAACCTATGGCCGAAGGGGACAGGGGCCCTACGAGCAGTACTTC
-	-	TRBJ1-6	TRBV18	CASSPKTGSNSPLHF	TGTGCCAGCTCACCGAAAACAGGGTCTAATTCACCCCTCCACTTT
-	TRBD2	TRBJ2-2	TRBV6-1	CASSEGVAGVIGELFF	TGTGCCAGCAGTGAAGGGGTAGCGGGAGTTATCGGGGAGCTGTTTTTT
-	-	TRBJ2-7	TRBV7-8	CASSVAGGQGFDEQYF	TGTGCCAGCAGCGTAGCGGGGGGACAGGGGTTCGACGAGCAGTACTTC
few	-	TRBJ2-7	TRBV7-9	CASSLAQGRSYEQYF	TGTGCCAGCAGCTTAGCGCAGGGGCGCTCCTACGAGCAGTACTTC
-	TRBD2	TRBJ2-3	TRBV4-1	CASSQISSGLAVSSSTDTQYF	TGCGCCAGCAGCCAAATATCATCGGGACTAGCGGTGTCATCTAGCACAGATACGCAGTATTTT
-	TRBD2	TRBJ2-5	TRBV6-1	CASLAGGPRETQYF	TGTGCCAGCTTAGCGGGAGGGCCGCGGGAGACCCAGTACTTC
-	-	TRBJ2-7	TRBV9	CASSVDPTAYYEQYF	TGTGCCAGCAGCGTAGACCCGACAGCGTACTACGAGCAGTACTTC
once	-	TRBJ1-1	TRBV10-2	CASTLGQNTEAFF	TGCGCCAGCACTTTGGGGCAGAACACTGAAGCTTTCTTT
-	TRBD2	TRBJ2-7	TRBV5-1	CASSEGLAGSSYEQYF	TGCGCCAGCAGCGAGGGACTAGCGGGATCTTCCTACGAGCAGTACTTC
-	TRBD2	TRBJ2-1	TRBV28	CASGTSGRADNEQFF	TGTGCCAGCGGGACTAGCGGGAGGGCCGACAATGAGCAGTTCTTC
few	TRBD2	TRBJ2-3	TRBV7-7	CASSLERGSTDTQYF	TGTGCTAGCAGCTTAGAGCGGGGTAGCACAGATACGCAGTATTTT
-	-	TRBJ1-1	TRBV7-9	CASSSPTRGRNTEAFF	TGTGCCAGCAGCTCGCCTACAAGGGGAAGAAACACTGAAGCTTTCTTT
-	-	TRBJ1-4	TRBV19	CASQGRPGEKLFF	TGTGCCAGTCAGGGCAGACCAGGTGAAAAACTGTTTTTT
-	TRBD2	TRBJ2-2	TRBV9	CASSAYSGANTGELFF	TGTGCCAGCAGCGCCTATAGCGGGGCGAACACCGGGGAGCTGTTTTTT
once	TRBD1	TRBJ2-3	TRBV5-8	CASSLQGVNTDTQYF	TGTGCCAGCAGCTTGCAGGGGGTGAACACAGATACGCAGTATTTT
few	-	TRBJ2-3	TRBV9	CASSSGDTQYF	TGTGCCAGCAGCTCAGGAGATACGCAGTATTTT
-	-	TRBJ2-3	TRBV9	CASSFRGDTSTDTQYF	TGTGCCAGCAGCTTCCGGGGGGACACAAGCACAGATACGCAGTATTTT
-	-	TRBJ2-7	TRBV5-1	CASSLYSGNYEQYF	TGCGCCAGCAGCTTGTATTCAGGGAACTACGAGCAGTACTTC
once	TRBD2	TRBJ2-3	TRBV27	CASSSELAGGGDTQYF	TGTGCCAGCAGTTCAGAACTAGCGGGAGGAGGAGATACGCAGTATTTT
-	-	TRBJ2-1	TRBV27	CASSLGRRSYNEQFF	TGTGCCAGCAGTTTAGGGAGGAGGTCCTACAATGAGCAGTTCTTC
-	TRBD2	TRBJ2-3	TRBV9	CASSVGTSGTSAADTQYF	TGTGCCAGCAGCGTAGGGACTAGCGGGACTTCGGCCGCAGATACGCAGTATTTT
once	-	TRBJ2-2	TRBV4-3	CASSRAGELFF	TGCGCCAGCAGCCGGGCGGGGGAGCTGTTTTTT
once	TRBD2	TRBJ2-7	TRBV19	CASSIDGRGTYEQYF	TGTGCCAGTAGTATAGACGGGAGGGGGACCTACGAGCAGTACTTC
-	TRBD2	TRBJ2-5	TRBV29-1	CSGAGTETQYF	TGCAGCGGAGCGGGAACAGAGACCCAGTACTTC
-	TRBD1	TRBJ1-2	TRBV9	CASSFGTEYGYTF	TGTGCCAGCAGCTTCGGGACAGAGTATGGCTACACCTTC
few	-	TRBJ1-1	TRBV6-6	CASRAGNTEAFF	TGTGCCAGCAGGGCGGGAAACACTGAAGCTTTCTTT
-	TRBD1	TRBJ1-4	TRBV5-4	CASSLGAGGEKLFF	TGTGCCAGCAGCTTGGGAGCAGGGGGTGAAAAACTGTTTTTT
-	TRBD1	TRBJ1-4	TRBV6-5	CASSPGQGGNEKLFF	TGTGCCAGCAGTCCGGGACAGGGTGGTAATGAAAAACTGTTTTTT
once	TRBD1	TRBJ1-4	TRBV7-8	CASSADRGRSNEKLFF	TGTGCCAGCAGCGCCGACAGGGGGCGGTCTAATGAAAAACTGTTTTTT
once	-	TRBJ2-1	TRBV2	CASKKGEINNEQFF	TGTGCCAGCAAAAAGGGGGAGATTAACAATGAGCAGTTCTTC
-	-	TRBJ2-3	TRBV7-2	CASSLSPSTDTQYF	TGTGCCAGCAGCCTAAGCCCCTCCACAGATACGCAGTATTTT
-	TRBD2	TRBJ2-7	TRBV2	CASRGNLAGALYEQYF	TGTGCCAGCAGAGGCAATCTAGCGGGAGCGCTCTACGAGCAGTACTTC
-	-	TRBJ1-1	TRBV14	CASSHKVGAGNTEAFF	TGTGCCAGCAGCCATAAGGTGGGGGCTGGGAACACTGAAGCTTTCTTT
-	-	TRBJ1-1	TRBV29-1	CSVFPGVNTEAFF	TGCAGCGTTTTCCCAGGGGTAAACACTGAAGCTTTCTTT
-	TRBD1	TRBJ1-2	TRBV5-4	CASSPTGGGYGYTF	TGTGCCAGCAGCCCGACAGGGGGGGGGTATGGCTACACCTTC
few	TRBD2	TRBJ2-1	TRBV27	CASSSSTSGGHEQFF	TGTGCCAGCAGTTCCTCGACTAGCGGGGGCCATGAGCAGTTCTTC